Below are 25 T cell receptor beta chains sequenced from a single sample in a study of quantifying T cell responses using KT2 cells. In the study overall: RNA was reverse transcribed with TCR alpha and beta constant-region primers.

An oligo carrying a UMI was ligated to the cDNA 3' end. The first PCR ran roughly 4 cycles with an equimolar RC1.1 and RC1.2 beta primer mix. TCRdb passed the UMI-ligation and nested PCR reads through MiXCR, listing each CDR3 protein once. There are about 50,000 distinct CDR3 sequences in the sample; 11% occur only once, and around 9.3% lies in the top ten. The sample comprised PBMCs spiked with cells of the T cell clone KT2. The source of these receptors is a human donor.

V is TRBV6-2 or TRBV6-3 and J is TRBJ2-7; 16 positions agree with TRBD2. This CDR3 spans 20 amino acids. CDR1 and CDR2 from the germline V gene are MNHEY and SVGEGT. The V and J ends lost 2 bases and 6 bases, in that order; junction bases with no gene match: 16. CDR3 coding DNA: TGTGCCAGCAGTTACCCGAGTTACGGGACTAGCGGGAGGGCCTCGGGCGAGCAGTACTTC. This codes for CASSYPSYGTSGRASGEQYF.

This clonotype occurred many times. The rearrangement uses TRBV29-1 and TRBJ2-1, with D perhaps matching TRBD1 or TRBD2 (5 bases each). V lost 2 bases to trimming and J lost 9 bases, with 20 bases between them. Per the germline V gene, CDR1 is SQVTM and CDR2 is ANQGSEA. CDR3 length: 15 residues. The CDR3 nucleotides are TGCAGCGTTGAACGGCGGACGGGGACCTCCGGTGAGCAGTTCTTC. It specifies CSVERRTGTSGEQFF.

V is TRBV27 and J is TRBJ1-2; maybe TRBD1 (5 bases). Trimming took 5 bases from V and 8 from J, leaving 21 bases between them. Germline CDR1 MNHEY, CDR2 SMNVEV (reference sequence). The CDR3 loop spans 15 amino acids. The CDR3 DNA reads TGTGCCAGCAGTCCGACTCCCCGGGACCGGGGAGGCTACACCTTC. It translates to CASSPTPRDRGGYTF.

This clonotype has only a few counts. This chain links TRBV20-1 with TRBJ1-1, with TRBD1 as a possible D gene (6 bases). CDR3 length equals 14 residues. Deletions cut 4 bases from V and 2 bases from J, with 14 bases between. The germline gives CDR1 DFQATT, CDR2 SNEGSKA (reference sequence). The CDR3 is CSAKDGGINTEAFF. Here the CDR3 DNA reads TGCAGTGCTAAGGACGGGGGCATTAACACTGAAGCTTTCTTT.

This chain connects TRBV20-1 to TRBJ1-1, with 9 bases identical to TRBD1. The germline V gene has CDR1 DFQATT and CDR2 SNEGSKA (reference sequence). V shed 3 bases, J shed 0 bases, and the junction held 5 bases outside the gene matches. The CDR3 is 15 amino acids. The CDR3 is CSARDRGRVNTEAFF. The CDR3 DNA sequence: TGCAGTGCTAGGGACAGGGGAAGGGTGAACACTGAAGCTTTCTTT.

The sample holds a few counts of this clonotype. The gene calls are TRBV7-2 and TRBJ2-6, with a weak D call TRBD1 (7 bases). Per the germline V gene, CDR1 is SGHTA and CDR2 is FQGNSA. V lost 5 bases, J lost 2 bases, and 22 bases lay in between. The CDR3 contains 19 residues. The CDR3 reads CASSPRGATEVTGANVLTF. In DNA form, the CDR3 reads TGTGCCAGCAGCCCCAGGGGGGCGACAGAAGTCACTGGGGCCAACGTCCTGACTTTC.

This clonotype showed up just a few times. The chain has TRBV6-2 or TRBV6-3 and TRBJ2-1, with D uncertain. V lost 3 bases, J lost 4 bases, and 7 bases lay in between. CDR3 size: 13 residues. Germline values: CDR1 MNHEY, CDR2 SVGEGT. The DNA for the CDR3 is TGTGCCAGCAGTTATGAGGAGTACAATGAGCAGTTCTTC. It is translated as CASSYEEYNEQFF.

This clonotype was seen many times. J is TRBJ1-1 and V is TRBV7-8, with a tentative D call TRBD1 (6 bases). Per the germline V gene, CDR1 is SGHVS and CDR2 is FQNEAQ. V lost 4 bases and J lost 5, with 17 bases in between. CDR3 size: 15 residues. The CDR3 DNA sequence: TGTGCCAGCAGCTCCGGACAGAACTCGGGGACTGAAGCTTTCTTT. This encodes CASSSGQNSGTEAFF.

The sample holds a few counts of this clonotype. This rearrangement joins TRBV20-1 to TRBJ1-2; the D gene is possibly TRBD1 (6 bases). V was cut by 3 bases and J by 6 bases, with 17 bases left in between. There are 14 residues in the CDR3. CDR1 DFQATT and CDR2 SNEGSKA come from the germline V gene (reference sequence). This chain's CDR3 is CSASFRGITDGYTF. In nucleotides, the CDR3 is TGCAGTGCTAGCTTTAGGGGGATCACTGATGGCTACACCTTC.

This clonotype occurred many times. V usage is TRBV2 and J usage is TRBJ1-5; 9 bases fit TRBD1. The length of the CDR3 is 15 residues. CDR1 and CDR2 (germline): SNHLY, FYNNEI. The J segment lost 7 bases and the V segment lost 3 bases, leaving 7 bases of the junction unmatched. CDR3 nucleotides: TGTGCCAGCAGTGAGGATGTGACAGGGGGACAGCCCCAGCATTTT. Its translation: CASSEDVTGGQPQHF. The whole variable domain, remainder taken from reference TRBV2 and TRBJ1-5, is EPEVTQTPSHQVTQMGQEVILRCVPISNHLYFYWYRQILGQKVEFLVSFYNNEISEKSEIFDDQFSVERPDGSNFTLKIRSTKLEDSAMYFCASSEDVTGGQPQHFGDGTRLSIL.

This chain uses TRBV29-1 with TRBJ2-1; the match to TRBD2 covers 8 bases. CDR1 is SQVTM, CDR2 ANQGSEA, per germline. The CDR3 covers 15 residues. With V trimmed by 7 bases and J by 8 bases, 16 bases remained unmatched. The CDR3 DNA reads TGCAGCGGCGACGGTACGGCGGGAGGACCAGATGAGCAGTTCTTC. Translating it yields CSGDGTAGGPDEQFF.

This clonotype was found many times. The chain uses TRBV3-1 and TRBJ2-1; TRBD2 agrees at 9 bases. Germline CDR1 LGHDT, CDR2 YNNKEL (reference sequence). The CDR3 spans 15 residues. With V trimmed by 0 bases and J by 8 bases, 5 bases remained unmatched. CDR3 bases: TGTGCCAGCAGCCAAGAAAGCGGGGGGCTCCATGAGCAGTTCTTC. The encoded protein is CASSQESGGLHEQFF.

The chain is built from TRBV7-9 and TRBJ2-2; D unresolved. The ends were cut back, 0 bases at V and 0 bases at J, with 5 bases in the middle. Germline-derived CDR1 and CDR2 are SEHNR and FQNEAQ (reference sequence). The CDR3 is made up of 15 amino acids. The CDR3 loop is CASSLAGSNTGELFF. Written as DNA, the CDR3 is TGTGCCAGCAGCTTAGCCGGTTCGAACACCGGGGAGCTGTTTTTT.

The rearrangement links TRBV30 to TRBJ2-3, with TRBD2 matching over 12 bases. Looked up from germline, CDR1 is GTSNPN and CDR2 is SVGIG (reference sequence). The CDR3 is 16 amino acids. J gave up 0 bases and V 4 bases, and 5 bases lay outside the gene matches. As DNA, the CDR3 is TGTGCCTGGAAACTAGCGGGGGGCCCTAGCACAGATACGCAGTATTTT. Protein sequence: CAWKLAGGPSTDTQYF.

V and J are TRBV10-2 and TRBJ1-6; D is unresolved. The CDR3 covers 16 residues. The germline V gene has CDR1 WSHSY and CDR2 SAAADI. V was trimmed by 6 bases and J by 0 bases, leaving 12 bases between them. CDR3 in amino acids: CASRTVDLSYNSPLHF. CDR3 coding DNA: TGCGCCAGCAGAACTGTAGATCTCTCCTATAATTCACCCCTCCACTTT.

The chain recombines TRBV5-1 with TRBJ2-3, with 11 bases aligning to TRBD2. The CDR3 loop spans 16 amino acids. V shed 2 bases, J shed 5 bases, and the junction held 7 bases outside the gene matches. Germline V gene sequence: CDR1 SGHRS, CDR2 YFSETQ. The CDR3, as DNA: TGCGCCAGCAGCTTACCGGGACTAGCGGACATAGATACGCAGTATTTT. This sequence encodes CASSLPGLADIDTQYF.

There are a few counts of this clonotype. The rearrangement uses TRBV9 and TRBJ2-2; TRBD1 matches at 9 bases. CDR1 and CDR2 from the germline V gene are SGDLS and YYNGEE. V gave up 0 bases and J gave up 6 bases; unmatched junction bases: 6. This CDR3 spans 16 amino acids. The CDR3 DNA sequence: TGTGCCAGCAGCGTAGTCGGGACAGGGAGGGCCGGGGAGCTGTTTTTT. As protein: CASSVVGTGRAGELFF.

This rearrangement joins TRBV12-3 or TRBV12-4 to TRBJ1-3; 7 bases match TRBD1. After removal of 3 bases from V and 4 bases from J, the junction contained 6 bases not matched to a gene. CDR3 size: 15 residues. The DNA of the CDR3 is TGTGCCAGCAGTTTGGGTGCAGGGGGAGGAAACACCATATATTTT. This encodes CASSLGAGGGNTIYF.

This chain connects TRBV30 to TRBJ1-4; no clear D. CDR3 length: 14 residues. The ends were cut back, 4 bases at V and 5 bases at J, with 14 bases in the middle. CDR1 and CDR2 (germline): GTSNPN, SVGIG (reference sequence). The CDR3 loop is CAWTLYGENEKLFF. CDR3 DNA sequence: TGTGCCTGGACTTTGTACGGAGAAAATGAAAAACTGTTTTTT.

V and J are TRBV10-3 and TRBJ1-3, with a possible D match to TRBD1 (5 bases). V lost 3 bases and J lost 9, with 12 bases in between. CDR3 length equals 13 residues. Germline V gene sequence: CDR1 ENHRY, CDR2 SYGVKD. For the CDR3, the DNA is TGTGCCATCAGTGACCCAGGGCTAATCACCATATATTTT. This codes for CAISDPGLITIYF.

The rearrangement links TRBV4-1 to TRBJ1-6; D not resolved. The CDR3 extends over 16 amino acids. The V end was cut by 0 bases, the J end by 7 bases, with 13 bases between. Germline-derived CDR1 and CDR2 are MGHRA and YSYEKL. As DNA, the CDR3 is TGCGCCAGCAGCCAAGAAGCACAGTACAAGAATTCACCCCTCCACTTT. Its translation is CASSQEAQYKNSPLHF.

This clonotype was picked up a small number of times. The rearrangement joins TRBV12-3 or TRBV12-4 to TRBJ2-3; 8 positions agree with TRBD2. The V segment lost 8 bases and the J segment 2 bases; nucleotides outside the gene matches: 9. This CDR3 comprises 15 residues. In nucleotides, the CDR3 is TGTGCCAGCGCACGTGCGGGAGGTTCCACAGATACGCAGTATTTT. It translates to CASARAGGSTDTQYF.

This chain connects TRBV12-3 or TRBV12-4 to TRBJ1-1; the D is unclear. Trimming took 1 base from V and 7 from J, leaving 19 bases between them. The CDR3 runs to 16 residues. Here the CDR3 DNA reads TGTGCCAGCAGTTTAGTCCTTGGTACTGCGGCGGTTGAAGCTTTCTTT. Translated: CASSLVLGTAAVEAFF.

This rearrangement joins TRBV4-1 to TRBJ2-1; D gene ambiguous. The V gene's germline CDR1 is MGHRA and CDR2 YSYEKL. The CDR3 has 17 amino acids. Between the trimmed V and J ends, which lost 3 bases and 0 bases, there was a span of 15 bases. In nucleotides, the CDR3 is TGCGCCAGCAGCCACGGAAGCTCCCGCAACTCCTACAATGAGCAGTTCTTC. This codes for CASSHGSSRNSYNEQFF.

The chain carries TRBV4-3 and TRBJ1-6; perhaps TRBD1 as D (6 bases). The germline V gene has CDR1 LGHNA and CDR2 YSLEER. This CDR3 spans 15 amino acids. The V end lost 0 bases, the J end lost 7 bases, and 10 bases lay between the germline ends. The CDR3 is CASSQDGTGNSPLHF. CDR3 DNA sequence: TGCGCCAGCAGCCAAGATGGAACAGGGAATTCACCCCTCCACTTT.